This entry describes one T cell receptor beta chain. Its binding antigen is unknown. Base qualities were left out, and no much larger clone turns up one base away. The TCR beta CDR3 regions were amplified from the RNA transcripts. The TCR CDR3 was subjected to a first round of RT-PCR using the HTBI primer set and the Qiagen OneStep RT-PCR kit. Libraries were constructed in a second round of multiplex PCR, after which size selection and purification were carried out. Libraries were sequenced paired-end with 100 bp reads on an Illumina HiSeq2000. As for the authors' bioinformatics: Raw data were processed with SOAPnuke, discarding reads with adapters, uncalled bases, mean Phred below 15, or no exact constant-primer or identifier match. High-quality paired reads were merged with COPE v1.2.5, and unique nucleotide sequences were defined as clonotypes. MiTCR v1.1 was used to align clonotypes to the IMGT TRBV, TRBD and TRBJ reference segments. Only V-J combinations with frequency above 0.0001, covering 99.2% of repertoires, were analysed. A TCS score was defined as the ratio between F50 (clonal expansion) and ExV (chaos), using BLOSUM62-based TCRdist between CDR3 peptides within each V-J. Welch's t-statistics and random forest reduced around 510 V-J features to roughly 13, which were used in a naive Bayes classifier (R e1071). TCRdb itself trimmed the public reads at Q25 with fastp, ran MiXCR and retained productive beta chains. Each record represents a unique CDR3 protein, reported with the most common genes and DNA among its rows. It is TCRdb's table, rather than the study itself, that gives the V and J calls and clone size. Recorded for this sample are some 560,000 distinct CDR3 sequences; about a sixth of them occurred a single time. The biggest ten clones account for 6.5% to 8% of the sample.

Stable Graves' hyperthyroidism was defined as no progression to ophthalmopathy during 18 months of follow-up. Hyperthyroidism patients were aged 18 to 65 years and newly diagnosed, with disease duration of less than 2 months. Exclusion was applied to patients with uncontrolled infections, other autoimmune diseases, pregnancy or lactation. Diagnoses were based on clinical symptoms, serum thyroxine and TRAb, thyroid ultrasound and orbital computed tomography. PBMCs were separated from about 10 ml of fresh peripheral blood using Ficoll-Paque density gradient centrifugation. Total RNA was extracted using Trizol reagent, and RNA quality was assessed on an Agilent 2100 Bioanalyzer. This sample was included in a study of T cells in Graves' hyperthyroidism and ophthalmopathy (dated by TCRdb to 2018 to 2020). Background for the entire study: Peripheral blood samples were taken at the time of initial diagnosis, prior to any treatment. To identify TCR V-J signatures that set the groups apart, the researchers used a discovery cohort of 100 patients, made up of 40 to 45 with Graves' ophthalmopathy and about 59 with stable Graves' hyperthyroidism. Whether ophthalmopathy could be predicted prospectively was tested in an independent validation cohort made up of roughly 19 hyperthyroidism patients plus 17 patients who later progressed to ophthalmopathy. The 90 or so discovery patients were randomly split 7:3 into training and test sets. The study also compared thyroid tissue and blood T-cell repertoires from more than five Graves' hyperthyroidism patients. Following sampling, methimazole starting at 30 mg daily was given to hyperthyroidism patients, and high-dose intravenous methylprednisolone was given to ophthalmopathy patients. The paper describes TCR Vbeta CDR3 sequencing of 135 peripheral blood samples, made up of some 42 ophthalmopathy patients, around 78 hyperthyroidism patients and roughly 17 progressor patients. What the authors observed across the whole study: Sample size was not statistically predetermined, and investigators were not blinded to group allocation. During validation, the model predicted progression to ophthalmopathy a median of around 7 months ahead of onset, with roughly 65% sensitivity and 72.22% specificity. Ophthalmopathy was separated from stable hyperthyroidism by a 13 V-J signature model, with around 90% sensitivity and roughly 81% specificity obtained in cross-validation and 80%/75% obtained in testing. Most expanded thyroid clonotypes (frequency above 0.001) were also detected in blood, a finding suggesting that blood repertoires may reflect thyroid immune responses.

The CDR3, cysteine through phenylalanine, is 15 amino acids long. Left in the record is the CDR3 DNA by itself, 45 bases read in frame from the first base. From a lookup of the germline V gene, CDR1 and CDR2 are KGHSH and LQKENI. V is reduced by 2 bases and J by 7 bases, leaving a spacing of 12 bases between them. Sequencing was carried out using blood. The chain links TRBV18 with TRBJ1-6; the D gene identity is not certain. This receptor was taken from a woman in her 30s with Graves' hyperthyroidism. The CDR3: CASSPAGGQNSPLHF. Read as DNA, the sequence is TGTGCCAGCTCACCAGCTGGAGGGCAGAATTCACCCCTCCACTTT.